These 19 T cell receptor beta chains share one sample of origin, sequenced in a study of T-cell reconstitution after alpha-beta-depleted transplantation in children. Researchers prepared the TCRbeta library using unique molecular identifiers, the study reports. TCRdb passed the PCR reads through MiXCR, listing each CDR3 protein once. Seen here are about 600,000 distinct CDR3 sequences, 20% to 25% observed once, and the top ten hold around an eighth. The sequencing used PBMCs, mostly from graft donor cells, collected 360 days after TCRalphabeta/CD19-depleted stem cell transplant. The receptors come from a boy younger than two who had a stem cell transplant for acute myeloid leukemia, so the T cells may come from the graft donor.

The chain has TRBV20-1 and TRBJ1-2, with D perhaps TRBD1 (5 bases). The germline V gene encodes CDR1 DFQATT and CDR2 SNEGSKA (reference sequence). The CDR3 consists of 17 residues. V was pared by 0 bases and J by 8 bases, with 25 bases between. The CDR3 is CSARDPPPSGPFLGYTF. In nucleotides, the CDR3 is TGCAGTGCTAGAGATCCACCGCCCTCGGGGCCATTTCTAGGCTACACCTTC.

Ten or more counts support this clonotype. V and J are TRBV20-1 and TRBJ2-3, with D possibly called TRBD1 or TRBD2 (5 bases each). Between the trimmed V and J ends, which lost 5 bases and 5 bases, there was a span of 23 bases. In germline, CDR1 is DFQATT, CDR2 SNEGSKA (reference sequence). The CDR3 spans 16 residues. CDR3 sequence reads: CSAQSGPGARGDTQYF. In DNA form, the CDR3 reads TGCAGTGCTCAGAGCGGTCCCGGGGCCCGAGGAGATACGCAGTATTTT.

J is TRBJ2-1 and V is TRBV5-4; 7 bases agree with TRBD1. The CDR3 spans 14 residues. V lost 5 bases, J lost 8 bases, and 10 bases stayed unmatched. Germline CDR1 SGHNT, CDR2 YYREEE (reference sequence). The CDR3 protein is CASRPGQVFDEQFF. Written as DNA, the CDR3 is TGTGCCAGCAGACCAGGACAGGTCTTCGATGAGCAGTTCTTC.

This clonotype was seen a few times. CDR3 nucleotides: TGTGCCAGCAGCTTGCAGGGACTAGCAACAGATACGCAGTATTTT. Its protein is CASSLQGLATDTQYF. This sequence joins TRBV7-9 and TRBJ2-3, with 9 bases fitting TRBD2. Germline trimming cut 3 bases from V and 3 bases from J; bases unmatched to any gene: 4. Germline lookup yields CDR1 SEHNR and CDR2 FQNEAQ (reference sequence). This CDR3 contains 15 residues.

This clonotype was counted between two and nine times. The rearrangement links TRBV12-3 or TRBV12-4 to TRBJ2-3; no definite D call. This CDR3 is 13 amino acids long. V lost 4 bases and J 2 bases, leaving 7 bases between the germline ends. The DNA of the CDR3 is TGTGCCAGCAGTTCTGCGATCACAGATACGCAGTATTTT. Translation gives CASSSAITDTQYF.

This chain joins TRBV12-3 or TRBV12-4 and TRBJ1-4; D remains ambiguous. There are 16 residues in the CDR3. Trimming shortened V by 1 base and J by 3 bases, and 12 bases separated the two germline ends. The CDR3, as DNA: TGTGCCAGCAGTTTAGACTGGGCCGCTTCTAATGAAAAACTGTTTTTT. Residues: CASSLDWAASNEKLFF.

This clonotype has a count of ten or more. This chain links TRBV12-3 or TRBV12-4 with TRBJ2-1; TRBD1 agrees at 10 bases. This CDR3 has 13 residues. V lost 3 bases and J lost 9; bases outside the gene matches: 2. CDR3 coding DNA: TGTGCCAGCAGTTTCGACAGGGGGCTTGAGCAGTTCTTC. The encoded protein is CASSFDRGLEQFF.

A few counts support this clonotype. The chain joins TRBV5-1 to TRBJ2-1; D call uncertain. Trimming removed 0 bases from V and 0 bases from J, with 10 bases in between. CDR1 and CDR2 (germline): SGHRS, YFSETQ. The CDR3 is 16 amino acids. CDR3 DNA: TGCGCCAGCAGCTTGGCGGCGGTGAGCTCCTACAATGAGCAGTTCTTC. This gives the protein CASSLAAVSSYNEQFF.

This clonotype was counted many times. This rearrangement joins TRBV6-6 to TRBJ1-5, with D unclear. The germline CDR1 and CDR2 sequences are MNHNY and SVGAGI (reference sequence). The CDR3 is 13 residues long. Trimming removed 2 bases at V and 3 bases at J, with 5 bases between. Here the CDR3 DNA reads TGTGCCAGCAGTTACGGGGACAATCAGCCCCAGCATTTT. This translates into CASSYGDNQPQHF.

This clonotype was recorded at least ten times. In DNA, the CDR3 is TGCAGTGCTAAGTCGGGCTCCTACGAGCAGTACGTC. Encoded protein: CSAKSGSYEQYV. This chain connects TRBV20-1 to TRBJ2-7; D uncertain. CDR3 length: 12 amino acids. Germline CDR1 and CDR2: DFQATT and SNEGSKA (reference sequence). Trimming stripped 4 bases from V and 0 bases from J, with 7 bases between.

The J gene is TRBJ2-1, the V gene TRBV12-5; the D is unclear. Germline lookup yields CDR1 LGHNT and CDR2 FRNRAP. CDR3 length equals 13 residues. The V gene lost 0 bases and the J gene lost 4 bases, with 4 bases spanning the gap. The chain's CDR3 is CASGLVLYNEQFF. The CDR3 region has the DNA TGTGCTAGTGGTTTGGTATTGTACAATGAGCAGTTCTTC.

This clonotype showed up just a few times. This chain joins TRBV7-9 and TRBJ1-2; unclear D gene. Germline CDR1 reads SEHNR; CDR2 reads FQNEAQ (reference sequence). The CDR3 contains 16 residues. V lost 4 bases to trimming and J lost 4 bases, with 19 bases between them. CDR3 region: CASSWGEGAKGYGYTF. As DNA, the CDR3 is TGTGCCAGCAGCTGGGGAGAGGGTGCTAAGGGCTATGGCTACACCTTC.

This clonotype was seen at least ten times. J is TRBJ2-5 and V is TRBV20-1; possible D gene TRBD2, 6 bases. The V end was cut by 4 bases, the J end by 5 bases, with 14 bases between. Germline CDR1 reads DFQATT; CDR2 reads SNEGSKA (reference sequence). The CDR3 is made up of 13 amino acids. CDR3: CSATRASGETQYF. CDR3 sequence (DNA): TGCAGTGCTACCCGTGCAAGCGGGGAGACCCAGTACTTC.

This clonotype was found once. This rearrangement joins TRBV6-5 to TRBJ2-1, with D unclear. Trimming pared 3 bases from V and 6 bases from J, leaving 18 bases between. Germline V gives CDR1 MNHEY, CDR2 SVGAGI. The CDR3 has 16 amino acids. CDR3 DNA sequence: TGTGCCAGCAGTTATTCGACGGTCCCGCCGGGCAATGAGCAGTTCTTC. It yields the protein CASSYSTVPPGNEQFF.

The J gene is TRBJ1-1, the V gene TRBV29-1, with D hard to call. CDR3 length equals 12 residues. CDR1 is SQVTM, CDR2 ANQGSEA, per germline. V gave up 7 bases and J gave up 1 base, with 10 bases separating them. The CDR3: CSATVSNTEAFF. As DNA, the CDR3 is TGCAGCGCCACCGTATCGAACACTGAAGCTTTCTTT.

Many counts were recorded for this clonotype. The V gene is TRBV20-1, the J gene TRBJ2-4; tentatively, D is TRBD1 (5 bases). The CDR3 covers 16 residues. CDR1 is DFQATT, CDR2 SNEGSKA, per germline (reference sequence). V was cut by 0 bases and J by 3 bases, with 15 bases left in between. The chain's CDR3 is CSARDPGYRGKNIQYF. CDR3 DNA: TGCAGTGCTAGAGATCCAGGTTATAGGGGCAAAAACATTCAGTACTTC.

CDR3 bases: TGTGCCACCAGTGAGCTAGGAGAGACCCAGTACTTC. Translated: CATSELGETQYF. This chain joins TRBV24-1 and TRBJ2-5; D uncertain. The CDR3 covers 12 residues. V dropped 4 bases and J dropped 4 bases, with 6 bases sitting between them. Germline-derived CDR1 and CDR2 are KGHDR and SFDVKD.

This chain uses TRBV29-1 with TRBJ1-1, with 10 bases lining up with TRBD1. V gave up 6 bases and J gave up 4 bases; unmatched junction bases: 5. This CDR3 is 13 amino acids long. Looked up from germline, CDR1 is SQVTM and CDR2 is ANQGSEA. This CDR3 is CSVEGQGTTEAFF. In DNA form, the CDR3 reads TGCAGCGTGGAGGGACAGGGGACCACTGAAGCTTTCTTT.

The V call is TRBV28, the J call TRBJ2-5; TRBD1 aligns across 7 bases. Losses at the gene ends were 5 bases for V and 3 bases for J; bases not matched to a gene: 18. Germline CDR1 is MDHEN and CDR2 is SYDVKM. The CDR3 has 18 residues. The CDR3 reads CASSTYRNLRGQKETQYF. For the CDR3, the DNA is TGTGCCAGCAGTACCTACCGCAACTTAAGGGGACAGAAAGAGACCCAGTACTTC.